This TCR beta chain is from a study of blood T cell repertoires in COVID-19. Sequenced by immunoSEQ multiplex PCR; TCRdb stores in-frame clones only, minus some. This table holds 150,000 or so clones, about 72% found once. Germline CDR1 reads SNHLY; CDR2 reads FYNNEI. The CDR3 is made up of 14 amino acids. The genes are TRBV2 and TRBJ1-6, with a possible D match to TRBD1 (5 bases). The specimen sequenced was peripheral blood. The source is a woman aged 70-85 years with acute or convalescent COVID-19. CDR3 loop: CGARQGGENSPLHF. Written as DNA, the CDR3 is TGTGGAGCGAGGCAGGGAGGGGAAAATTCACCCCTCCACTTT.